Following are 25 T cell receptor beta chains from one sample sequenced in a study of monozygotic twins with inflammatory bowel disease (dated by TCRdb to about 2019). Libraries came from 5' RACE. The listed sequencing device is Illumina HiSeq 2500. The reads, reprocessed by TCRdb, yield one row per CDR3 protein sequence and no DNA. In this sample's table one finds 110,000 to 150,000 distinct CDR3 sequences. Jointly, the top ten make up over 1% of the sample. The sequenced sample consisted of blood. These TCRs come from a human donor with ulcerative colitis or Crohn's disease, or a healthy co-twin of an affected twin (not recorded which).

This chain connects TRBV7-6 to TRBJ1-5; the D call from TCRdb, TRBD1, cannot be confirmed without DNA. Per germline, CDR1 SGHVS and CDR2 FNYEAQ. The CDR3 extends over 15 amino acids. The CDR3 loop is CASSLGGGRGQPQHF.

V is TRBV4-3 and J is TRBJ1-1; TCRdb indicates TRBD1, and absent DNA this call remains unverified. This CDR3 contains 15 residues. Germline CDR1 is LGHNA and CDR2 is YSLEER. The CDR3 protein is CASSHTGSEEPEAFF.

The genes are TRBV3-1 and TRBJ2-7; lacking DNA, the TRBD2 call made by TCRdb goes unchecked. Germline V gives CDR1 LGHDT, CDR2 YNNKEL (reference sequence). This CDR3 is built from 15 residues. CDR3 protein: CASSLGLAGGYEQYF.

The chain carries TRBV12-3 or TRBV12-4 and TRBJ2-2; TCRdb picks TRBD2, but there is no DNA to check that call. The CDR3 contains 15 residues. CDR3: CASTLLVAGAGELFF.

The genes are TRBV3-1 and TRBJ2-1; TCRdb's D call of TRBD2 is untestable without DNA. Looked up from germline, CDR1 is LGHDT and CDR2 is YNNKEL (reference sequence). CDR3 length: 18 amino acids. The CDR3 is CASSQRRGASGSYNEQFF.

V and J are TRBV29-1 and TRBJ2-1; TCRdb designates TRBD1, a call that cannot be tested without DNA. The length of the CDR3 is 12 residues. Germline CDR1 SQVTM, CDR2 ANQGSEA. The CDR3: CSVRQGRNEQFF.

The chain employs TRBV20-1 and TRBJ1-2. Germline assignment: CDR1 DFQATT and CDR2 SNEGSKA (reference sequence). The CDR3 runs to 13 residues. The CDR3 sequence: CSAGRGEDYGYTF.

The chain links TRBV3-1 to TRBJ2-1; no DNA is available, so the TRBD2 call from TCRdb remains unchecked. From germline, CDR1 is LGHDT and CDR2 YNNKEL (reference sequence). This CDR3 has 14 residues. CDR3 protein: CASTLAGEGNEQFF.

V is TRBV7-2 and J is TRBJ2-3; the TCRdb call, TRBD1, lacks DNA for checking. This CDR3 contains 12 residues. The germline V gene has CDR1 SGHTA and CDR2 FQGNSA. The chain's CDR3 is CASSPWQDTQYF. The entire variable domain, with the rest obtained from reference TRBV7-2 and TRBJ2-3, is as follows: GAGVSQSPSNKVTEKGKDVELRCDPISGHTALYWYRQSLGQGLEFLIYFQGNSAPDKSGLPSDRFSAERTGGSVSTLTIQRTQQEDSAVYLCASSPWQDTQYFGPGTRLTVL.

The V gene is TRBV27, the J gene TRBJ2-2; TCRdb picks TRBD1, but there is no DNA to check that call. CDR1 is MNHEY, CDR2 SMNVEV, per germline (reference sequence). This CDR3 has 15 amino acids. The CDR3 spells CASSLSQGATGELFF.

The chain couples TRBV29-1 to TRBJ1-1; TCRdb designates TRBD1, a call that cannot be tested without DNA. Germline CDR1 is SQVTM and CDR2 is ANQGSEA. This CDR3 is 13 amino acids long. Here the CDR3 reads CSVGTGGDTEAFF.

V gene TRBV9 combines with J gene TRBJ2-5; there is no DNA to check the TCRdb D call of TRBD1. Germline lookup yields CDR1 SGDLS and CDR2 YYNGEE. The CDR3 is 15 amino acids. Here the CDR3 reads CASSVDQAHQETQYF.

V and J are TRBV27 and TRBJ2-6; TCRdb calls TRBD2, which cannot be checked without DNA. The germline V gene has CDR1 MNHEY and CDR2 SMNVEV (reference sequence). This CDR3 has 14 residues. CDR3 sequence: CASNPGGGANVLTF.

This chain joins TRBV6-1 and TRBJ2-3; TCRdb's D call of TRBD1 is untestable without DNA. The CDR3 sequence is 15 residues long. The germline gives CDR1 MNHNS, CDR2 SASEGT. CDR3 sequence reads: CASRPGTGGPDTQYF.

This chain joins TRBV7-3 and TRBJ2-3. The CDR3 is 14 residues long. The germline V gene encodes CDR1 SGHTA and CDR2 FQGTGA. The chain's CDR3 is CASSLRLATDTQYF.

This rearrangement joins TRBV14 to TRBJ2-1; TCRdb's assignment of TRBD1 cannot be checked, as there is no DNA. Germline lookup yields CDR1 SGHDN and CDR2 FVKESK. The CDR3 is made up of 12 amino acids. This CDR3 reads CASSLDNNEQFF. Looking up the rest from reference TRBV14 and TRBJ2-1 gives the full variable domain: EAGVTQFPSHSVIEKGQTVTLRCDPISGHDNLYWYRRVMGKEIKFLLHFVKESKQDESGMPNNRFLAERTGGTYSTLKVQPAELEDSGVYFCASSLDNNEQFFGPGTRLTVL.

This chain joins TRBV10-3 and TRBJ2-1. Germline V lookup: CDR1 ENHRY, CDR2 SYGVKD. The CDR3 runs 15 residues. The CDR3: CAISDNPSSYNEQFF.

The chain joins TRBV20-1 to TRBJ1-6; there is no DNA to check the TCRdb D call of TRBD1. Germline V gene data show CDR1 as DFQATT and CDR2 as SNEGSKA (reference sequence). The CDR3 totals 16 residues. CDR3 residues: CSARKGAGGNNSPLHF.

The chain carries TRBV3-1 and TRBJ2-7; TCRdb names TRBD1, which stays unverified in the absence of DNA. Germline loops: CDR1 LGHDT, CDR2 YNNKEL (reference sequence). This CDR3 is built from 13 residues. The CDR3 loop reads CASSTRDIYEQYF.

The gene calls are TRBV6-5 and TRBJ1-2; no DNA is available, so the TRBD1 call from TCRdb remains unchecked. Germline-derived CDR1 and CDR2 are MNHEY and SVGAGI. This CDR3 region has 13 residues. This CDR3 reads CASSYAGSYGYTF.

The chain couples TRBV11-1 to TRBJ1-2. CDR1 is SGHAT and CDR2 is FQDESV in the germline V gene (reference sequence). CDR3 length: 15 residues. The CDR3 spells CASSRTTVANYGYTF.

The rearrangement joins TRBV7-8 to TRBJ1-1; TCRdb's assignment of TRBD1 cannot be checked, as there is no DNA. CDR1 is SGHVS and CDR2 is FQNEAQ in the germline V gene. There are 17 residues in the CDR3. The CDR3 reads CASSFLSTGRKNTEAFF. Looking up the rest from reference TRBV7-8 and TRBJ1-1 gives the full variable domain: GAGVSQSPRYKVAKRGQDVALRCDPISGHVSLFWYQQALGQGPEFLTYFQNEAQLDKSGLPSDRFFAERPEGSVSTLKIQRTQQEDSAVYLCASSFLSTGRKNTEAFFGQGTRLTVV.

This chain uses TRBV9 with TRBJ1-3. From germline, CDR1 is SGDLS and CDR2 YYNGEE. CDR3 size: 13 residues. CDR3 loop: CASSVQDRNTIYF.

The rearrangement uses TRBV3-1 and TRBJ2-1; the TCRdb call, TRBD1, lacks DNA for checking. The CDR3 has 14 amino acids. Per the germline V gene, CDR1 is LGHDT and CDR2 is YNNKEL (reference sequence). The CDR3 loop reads CASSSGDGPLGQFF.

The gene calls are TRBV28 and TRBJ1-5. From germline, CDR1 is MDHEN and CDR2 SYDVKM. The CDR3 has 15 amino acids. CDR3 protein: CASSFVVRSNQPQHF. Supplemented by reference TRBV28 and TRBJ1-5, the full variable domain reads DVKVTQSSRYLVKRTGEKVFLECVQDMDHENMFWYRQDPGLGLRLIYFSYDVKMKEKGDIPEGYSVSREKKERFSLILESASTNQTSMYLCASSFVVRSNQPQHFGDGTRLSIL.